This T cell receptor beta chain was sequenced for a study of blood T cell repertoires in COVID-19. About the research overall: From the United States, Italy and Spain came samples of acute and convalescent COVID-19. The cDNA or gDNA used as material had been derived from T cells, B-cell-depleted T cells, or PBMCs.

This CDR3 region has 12 residues. Trimming at V came to 6 bases and at J to 7 bases, leaving 4 bases not matched to a gene. The germline V gene encodes CDR1 MDHEN and CDR2 SYDVKM. Seattle patient enrollment occurred during active infection, with longitudinal follow-up thereafter. Original processing notes: Using reference gene primer amplification, nucleated cell counts were estimated. Sequencing was performed with immunoSEQ multiplex PCR; in TCRdb, only in-frame clones are kept and a portion is missing. V, J and clone size derive from that table, while D and trimming were established from the DNA sequence. The table includes 410,000 or so clones, 75% to 90% detected once.

This TCR was sampled from a woman in her thirties or forties with COVID-19, enrolled during active disease. Sequences were obtained from peripheral blood. This rearrangement joins TRBV28 to TRBJ1-1; 8 bases match TRBD1. CDR3 loop: CASRRTGLEAFF. CDR3 nucleotides: TGTGCCAGCAGGAGGACAGGGCTTGAAGCTTTCTTT.